This TCR beta chain was sequenced for a study of T-cell memory formation after mild COVID-19. Study outcomes and limitations: Contracting clones localized mainly to CM and EM when CD4+ and mainly to EMRA when CD8+.

This clonotype was detected only a few times. Its target is not known. The CDR3 is 16 residues long. Germline assignment: CDR1 KGHDR and CDR2 SFDVKD. With 3 bases clipped from V and 4 bases from J, the junction kept 7 bases outside the gene matches. MiXCR, applied by TCRdb to the 5' RACE reads, yields one record per CDR3 protein. The table includes approximately 390,000 distinct CDR3 sequences, around a sixth detected once. V and J are TRBV24-1 and TRBJ2-3, with 9 bases identical to TRBD2. Sequenced input: PBMCs or a T cell subset sorted from them (not recorded which). This TCR came from a man aged 18-30 years who had mild COVID-19 (a few samples of this study predate the infection). Cell type and time point are not known. CDR3 residues: CATSDPTSGHPDTQYF. DNA for the CDR3: TGTGCCACCAGTGATCCAACTAGCGGGCACCCAGATACGCAGTATTTT.